A selection of T cell receptor beta chains follows, all from one sample in a study of chemoradiotherapy in HPV16-positive cancers. The table came from immunoSEQ multiplex PCR; TCRdb's copy has only in-frame clones and leaves some out. The sample lists over 10,000 clones, around 82% occurring once. The sample was gathered from a patient who underwent chemoradiotherapy. The receptor set was obtained from a human donor with HPV-associated anogenital cancer. CDR3s include the opening cysteine and the closing phenylalanine or tryptophan. The order of the fields is D gene, clone size, J gene, V gene, CDR3 protein, CDR3 DNA. The D gene is left open where the match is weak. Clone size appears in some rows only: once, few, many, or a class for an expanded clone.

d_call: .
clone_size: few
j_call: TRBJ1-4
v_call: TRBV19
cdr3_aa: CASSIWGQLFF
cdr3_nt: TGTGCCAGTAGTATTTGGGGGCAGCTGTTTTTT

d_call: TRBD1
clone_size: .
j_call: TRBJ1-3
v_call: TRBV5-5
cdr3_aa: CASSLRTGGLGNTIYF
cdr3_nt: TGTGCCAGCAGTCTCAGGACAGGGGGCCTTGGAAACACCATATATTTT

d_call: TRBD1
clone_size: .
j_call: TRBJ1-4
v_call: TRBV2
cdr3_aa: CASSDRAGGEKLFF
cdr3_nt: TGTGCCAGCAGTGATAGGGCAGGGGGCGAGAAACTGTTTTTT

d_call: TRBD1
clone_size: .
j_call: TRBJ1-2
v_call: TRBV2
cdr3_aa: CASRGDRVNYGYTF
cdr3_nt: TGTGCCAGCAGGGGGGACAGGGTTAACTATGGCTACACCTTC

d_call: .
clone_size: once
j_call: TRBJ1-1
v_call: TRBV7-9
cdr3_aa: CASSLGRNTEAFF
cdr3_nt: TGTGCCAGCAGCTTAGGCCGGAACACTGAAGCTTTCTTT

d_call: .
clone_size: .
j_call: TRBJ2-7
v_call: TRBV4-3
cdr3_aa: CASSPSGDDYEQYF
cdr3_nt: TGCGCCAGCAGCCCATCAGGCGACGACTACGAGCAGTACTTC

d_call: .
clone_size: .
j_call: TRBJ1-6
v_call: TRBV4-3
cdr3_aa: CASSQDLTAVSSYNSPLHF
cdr3_nt: TGCGCCAGCAGCCAAGATCTAACAGCCGTCAGCTCCTATAATTCACCCCTCCACTTT

d_call: .
clone_size: .
j_call: TRBJ1-4
v_call: TRBV6-6
cdr3_aa: CASNQDGQGEKLFF
cdr3_nt: TGTGCCAGCAACCAGGACGGTCAAGGGGAAAAACTGTTTTTT

d_call: .
clone_size: .
j_call: TRBJ1-5
v_call: TRBV4-2
cdr3_aa: CASALMGGRADQPQHF
cdr3_nt: TGTGCCAGTGCACTTATGGGGGGACGGGCGGATCAGCCCCAGCATTTT

d_call: .
clone_size: .
j_call: TRBJ1-5
v_call: TRBV6-5
cdr3_aa: CASSLDSHPNQPQHF
cdr3_nt: TGTGCCAGCAGTCTGGACAGCCATCCCAATCAGCCCCAGCATTTT

d_call: TRBD2
clone_size: .
j_call: TRBJ2-3
v_call: TRBV4-2
cdr3_aa: CASSPGRGDPDTQYF
cdr3_nt: TGTGCCAGCAGCCCCGGGCGGGGGGACCCCGATACGCAGTATTTT

d_call: .
clone_size: .
j_call: TRBJ1-3
v_call: TRBV9
cdr3_aa: CASSVGSSGNTIYF
cdr3_nt: TGTGCCAGCAGCGTAGGAAGCTCTGGAAACACCATATATTTT

d_call: .
clone_size: .
j_call: TRBJ2-1
v_call: TRBV6-4
cdr3_aa: CASSPGSDDSSYNEQFF
cdr3_nt: TGTGCCAGCAGTCCCGGCTCGGACGACAGCTCCTACAATGAGCAGTTCTTC

d_call: .
clone_size: .
j_call: TRBJ2-7
v_call: TRBV7-8
cdr3_aa: CASSLGGSLNEQYF
cdr3_nt: TGTGCCAGCAGCCTAGGGGGGAGTCTGAACGAGCAGTACTTC

d_call: TRBD1
clone_size: .
j_call: TRBJ2-1
v_call: TRBV7-3
cdr3_aa: CASSPRQGTNEQFF
cdr3_nt: TGTGCCAGCAGCCCGCGACAGGGAACCAATGAGCAGTTCTTC

d_call: .
clone_size: .
j_call: TRBJ2-1
v_call: TRBV10-3
cdr3_aa: CAINEQGPGYNEQFF
cdr3_nt: TGTGCCATCAACGAGCAGGGACCAGGCTACAATGAGCAGTTCTTC

d_call: .
clone_size: .
j_call: TRBJ1-3
v_call: TRBV14
cdr3_aa: CASSLGAGDTIYF
cdr3_nt: TGTGCCAGCAGCCTGGGTGCCGGGGACACCATATATTTT

d_call: .
clone_size: .
j_call: TRBJ1-3
v_call: TRBV2
cdr3_aa: CASRVGSTFGNTIYF
cdr3_nt: TGTGCCAGCCGTGTGGGGTCCACTTTTGGGAACACCATATATTTT

d_call: TRBD1
clone_size: .
j_call: TRBJ1-3
v_call: TRBV5-6
cdr3_aa: CASSYGTGQGNTIYF
cdr3_nt: TGTGCCAGCAGCTATGGGACAGGGCAAGGAAACACCATATATTTT

d_call: .
clone_size: .
j_call: TRBJ1-1
v_call: TRBV7-9
cdr3_aa: CASSPTGNTEAFF
cdr3_nt: TGTGCCAGCAGCCCCACTGGGAACACTGAAGCTTTCTTT

d_call: .
clone_size: .
j_call: TRBJ1-4
v_call: TRBV6-1
cdr3_aa: CASSVGGGGEKLFF
cdr3_nt: TGTGCCAGCAGTGTGGGGGGGGGCGGTGAAAAACTGTTTTTT

d_call: TRBD2
clone_size: once
j_call: TRBJ2-5
v_call: TRBV28
cdr3_aa: CASSLASGAPGTQYF
cdr3_nt: TGTGCCAGCAGTTTAGCTAGCGGGGCTCCTGGGACCCAGTACTTC

d_call: .
clone_size: once
j_call: TRBJ1-2
v_call: TRBV5-8
cdr3_aa: CASSLVRGSGYTF
cdr3_nt: TGTGCCAGCAGCTTGGTTCGGGGAAGCGGCTACACCTTC

d_call: .
clone_size: .
j_call: TRBJ1-1
v_call: TRBV18
cdr3_aa: CASSSARENTEAFF
cdr3_nt: TGTGCCAGCTCATCAGCCCGGGAGAACACTGAAGCTTTCTTT

d_call: .
clone_size: .
j_call: TRBJ1-1
v_call: TRBV11-3
cdr3_aa: CASSLEGNTEAFF
cdr3_nt: TGTGCCAGCAGCTTAGAAGGGAACACTGAAGCTTTCTTT

d_call: .
clone_size: .
j_call: TRBJ2-1
v_call: TRBV7-2
cdr3_aa: CASNPRTAFYNEQFF
cdr3_nt: TGTGCCAGCAACCCTAGGACAGCTTTTTACAATGAGCAGTTCTTC

d_call: TRBD1
clone_size: .
j_call: TRBJ1-2
v_call: TRBV30
cdr3_aa: CAWSPTGGAYGYTF
cdr3_nt: TGTGCCTGGAGTCCAACAGGGGGCGCCTATGGCTACACCTTC

d_call: .
clone_size: once
j_call: TRBJ1-4
v_call: TRBV5-1
cdr3_aa: CASSGGHLRVNEKLFF
cdr3_nt: TGCGCCAGCAGCGGGGGACACCTGCGGGTTAATGAAAAACTGTTTTTT

d_call: .
clone_size: .
j_call: TRBJ1-5
v_call: TRBV4-3
cdr3_aa: CASSQEPWAFSNQPQHF
cdr3_nt: TGCGCCAGCAGCCAAGAGCCCTGGGCCTTCAGCAATCAGCCCCAGCATTTT

d_call: TRBD2
clone_size: .
j_call: TRBJ2-3
v_call: TRBV30
cdr3_aa: CAWSHPLAGSSDTQYF
cdr3_nt: TGTGCCTGGAGCCACCCACTAGCGGGGTCGTCAGATACGCAGTATTTT

d_call: .
clone_size: .
j_call: TRBJ2-5
v_call: TRBV11-3
cdr3_aa: CASSRDSGAETQYF
cdr3_nt: TGTGCCAGCAGCCGGGACTCCGGCGCAGAGACCCAGTACTTC

d_call: .
clone_size: once
j_call: TRBJ2-3
v_call: TRBV6-4
cdr3_aa: CASSADGDTQYF
cdr3_nt: TGTGCCAGCAGTGCAGATGGAGATACGCAGTATTTT

d_call: .
clone_size: .
j_call: TRBJ2-3
v_call: TRBV10-1
cdr3_aa: CASSERGSTDTQYF
cdr3_nt: TGCGCCAGCAGTGAGCGGGGGAGCACAGATACGCAGTATTTT

d_call: .
clone_size: .
j_call: TRBJ2-5
v_call: TRBV5-4
cdr3_aa: CASSLGHLQETQYF
cdr3_nt: TGTGCCAGCAGCTTGGGACATTTACAAGAGACCCAGTACTTC

d_call: TRBD2
clone_size: .
j_call: TRBJ2-7
v_call: TRBV19
cdr3_aa: CASSMGLAESSYEQYF
cdr3_nt: TGTGCCAGTAGTATGGGACTAGCGGAGAGCTCCTACGAGCAGTACTTC

d_call: .
clone_size: .
j_call: TRBJ1-5
v_call: TRBV4-1
cdr3_aa: CASSLLPGSNQPQHF
cdr3_nt: TGCGCCAGCAGCCTCCTTCCGGGCAGCAATCAGCCCCAGCATTTT

d_call: .
clone_size: once
j_call: TRBJ2-3
v_call: TRBV2
cdr3_aa: CASKSRRSTDTQYF
cdr3_nt: TGTGCCAGCAAAAGCCGGAGAAGCACAGATACGCAGTATTTT

d_call: TRBD1
clone_size: once
j_call: TRBJ1-2
v_call: TRBV6-1
cdr3_aa: CASRGTGDNGYTF
cdr3_nt: TGTGCCAGCAGGGGGACAGGGGATAACGGCTACACCTTC

d_call: .
clone_size: .
j_call: TRBJ1-2
v_call: TRBV5-4
cdr3_aa: CASSIHNYGYTF
cdr3_nt: TGTGCCAGCAGCATACATAACTATGGCTACACCTTC

d_call: .
clone_size: .
j_call: TRBJ1-1
v_call: TRBV27
cdr3_aa: CASSRGNTEAFF
cdr3_nt: TGTGCCAGCAGCAGGGGGAACACTGAAGCTTTCTTT

d_call: TRBD1
clone_size: .
j_call: TRBJ1-1
v_call: TRBV7-2
cdr3_aa: CASSKDRGGYVNTEAFF
cdr3_nt: TGTGCCAGCAGCAAGGACAGGGGGGGATACGTGAACACTGAAGCTTTCTTT